This is a list of T cell receptor beta chains from one sample in a study of blood T cell repertoires in COVID-19. Sequencing was performed with immunoSEQ multiplex PCR; in TCRdb, only in-frame clones are kept and a portion is missing. The data hold 200,000 to 250,000 clones, with around 89% observed a single time. The sequencing input was peripheral blood. The source of these receptors is a woman between 25 and 40 years old with COVID-19, enrolled during active disease. Each CDR3 is given with its conserved first and last residue. D genes are given only for firm matches. Not all rows give a size; the values are once, few, many and, for expanded clones, a class.

D	size	V	J	DNA	CDR3
NA	NA	TRBV21-1	TRBJ2-7	TGTGCCAGCTATCAGGTCGAGCAGTACTTC	CASYQVEQYF
NA	NA	TRBV6-5	TRBJ1-2	TGTGCCAGCAGTTACTACCCGACGGGGAACAATGGCTACACCTTC	CASSYYPTGNNGYTF
TRBD1	NA	TRBV7-2	TRBJ1-2	TGTGCCAGCAGCACAGGGGGGCCCGCTGACTATGGCTACACCTTC	CASSTGGPADYGYTF
NA	NA	TRBV6-4	TRBJ1-4	TGTGCCAGCAGTCCGGGGGACACTAATGAAAAACTGTTTTTT	CASSPGDTNEKLFF
NA	once	TRBV12-3/TRBV12-4	TRBJ1-2	TGTGCCAGCACTTTAAACAACCAGGGTAAATCCTTCTTC	CASTLNNQGKSFF
NA	NA	TRBV7-9	TRBJ1-2	TGTGCCAGCAGCTTGGCTGACGGGGGCTACACCTTC	CASSLADGGYTF
TRBD1	few	TRBV2	TRBJ2-5	TGTGCCAGCAGTGAATTCTTTGGACAGGCCGCGCAGACCCAGTACTTC	CASSEFFGQAAQTQYF
NA	NA	TRBV6-5	TRBJ2-1	TGTGCCAGCCGCTTATCAGCGCTCTCCTACAATGAGCAGTTCTTC	CASRLSALSYNEQFF
NA	NA	TRBV5-1	TRBJ1-4	TGCGCCAGCAGCTTGCAAGGGGCCTCTAATGAAAAACTGTTTTTT	CASSLQGASNEKLFF
TRBD1	once	TRBV18	TRBJ1-2	TGTGCCAGCTCACTCCGGGACAGCTATGGCTACACCTTC	CASSLRDSYGYTF
TRBD1	NA	TRBV10-3	TRBJ2-7	TGTGCCATCAGTGACCCCGGGAGACAGGGGGCCTACGAGCAGTACTTC	CAISDPGRQGAYEQYF
TRBD2	NA	TRBV7-2	TRBJ2-2	TGTGCCAGCAGCTCCGGACGGGGGGGCCCCGGGGAGCTGTTTTTT	CASSSGRGGPGELFF
NA	once	TRBV5-1	TRBJ1-1	TGCGCCAGCAGCCCCCTTAGGGAGGTTGCTGAAGCTTTCTTT	CASSPLREVAEAFF
TRBD1	NA	TRBV5-1	TRBJ2-5	TGCGCCAGCAGCTTTTCCGGGACAGGGCTCCAAGAGACCCAGTACTTC	CASSFSGTGLQETQYF
TRBD1	NA	TRBV7-2	TRBJ1-1	TGTGCCAGCAGCACGACCAGGGGGCAAACTGAAGCTTTCTTT	CASSTTRGQTEAFF
NA	NA	TRBV7-8	TRBJ2-2	TGTGCCAGCAGCCGAGACTTCCTGAACACCGGGGAGCTGTTTTTT	CASSRDFLNTGELFF